The 27 T cell receptor beta chains presented below share a single source sample, sequenced in a study of regulatory T cells in long-lasting Graves disease (dated by TCRdb to the early 2020s). According to the study, the label for this sample's time point signals: newly diagnosed GD, antithyroid drugs for less than 3 months. For both TCR sequencing and RNA sequencing, RNA was extracted from PBMCs using TRIzol. The library was prepared using multiplex PCR. The run used an Illumina HiSeq 4000. iRepertoire HTBI primers and Arm-PCR amplification of CDR3 regions were used to construct TCR beta libraries. TCRdb reran the public reads through fastp at Q25 and MiXCR, keeping productive beta chains. A single entry per CDR3 protein holds the most common genes and DNA from its merged rows. The sample records 360,000 or so distinct CDR3 sequences, approximately 15% of which are singletons. The top ten constitute 25% to 30% of the sample.

The sample also formed part of further work on T cells in Graves' hyperthyroidism and ophthalmopathy.

This specimen was peripheral blood mononuclear cells (PBMCs), taken at new diagnosis, from a patient treated with antithyroid drugs. The receptor source for this set is a man in his forties or fifties with Graves disease. Donor details come from another sample of the same person, matched by shared clones.

This clonotype showed up many times. The rearrangement uses TRBV18 and TRBJ1-1; tentative D call: TRBD1 (6 bases). This CDR3 has 14 amino acids. The V and J ends lost 2 bases and 5 bases respectively, with 12 bases between them. Per the germline V gene, CDR1 is KGHSH and CDR2 is LQKENI. CDR3 amino acids: CASSPDRSKTEAFF. The DNA for the CDR3 is TGTGCCAGCTCACCAGACAGGAGCAAGACTGAAGCTTTCTTT. Full variable domain (outside the CDR3, taken from reference TRBV18 and TRBJ1-1): NAGVMQNPRHLVRRRGQEARLRCSPMKGHSHVYWYRQLPEEGLKFMVYLQKENIIDESGMPKERFSAEFPKEGPSILRIQQVVRGDSAAYFCASSPDRSKTEAFFGQGTRLTVV.

In its sample, this clonotype was seen many times. The chain combines TRBV6-1 with TRBJ2-5; perhaps TRBD2 as D (7 bases). Trimming shortened V by 6 bases and J by 3 bases, and 17 bases separated the two germline ends. Per the germline V gene, CDR1 is MNHNS and CDR2 is SASEGT. This CDR3 contains 15 residues. The CDR3 spells CASSPFGGAEETQYF. The CDR3 DNA reads as TGTGCCAGCAGCCCTTTTGGGGGGGCGGAAGAGACCCAGTACTTC.

The chain has TRBV2 and TRBJ2-2; weak D call: TRBD1 (6 bases). The CDR3 is 14 residues long. V lost 1 base, J lost 6 bases, and 9 bases lay in between. In germline, CDR1 is SNHLY, CDR2 FYNNEI. The CDR3 loop is CASSEVAGAGELFF. The CDR3, as DNA: TGTGCCAGCAGTGAAGTGGCAGGGGCCGGGGAGCTGTTTTTT.

The chain recombines TRBV5-1 with TRBJ2-7; D may be TRBD1 (6 bases). The CDR3 has 15 amino acids. Trimming removed 1 base at V and 2 bases at J, with 13 bases between. CDR1 is SGHRS, CDR2 YFSETQ, per germline. The CDR3 DNA follows: TGCGCCAGCAGCTTGATGGGCACAGGGACCTACGAGCAGTACTTC. This encodes CASSLMGTGTYEQYF.

The chain joins TRBV28 to TRBJ1-5, with no clear D. CDR3 length equals 13 residues. Germline CDR1 MDHEN, CDR2 SYDVKM. Trimming took off 4 bases at V and 6 bases at J, with 10 bases between the two ends. CDR3 protein: CASSWGRSQPQHF. The CDR3, as DNA: TGTGCCAGCAGTTGGGGTAGATCTCAGCCCCAGCATTTT.

The table lists this clonotype with many counts. The chain is built from TRBV20-1 and TRBJ1-5, with 7 positions matching TRBD1. Germline V lookup: CDR1 DFQATT, CDR2 SNEGSKA (reference sequence). This CDR3 is built from 15 residues. With 3 bases clipped from V and 7 bases from J, the junction kept 12 bases outside the gene matches. CDR3 DNA: TGCAGTGCTAGCGCGGGTAGGGGGCATCGACAGCCCCAGCATTTT. Translating it yields CSASAGRGHRQPQHF.

This clonotype was detected many times. This sequence joins TRBV27 and TRBJ2-1; possibly TRBD1 or TRBD2 for D (5 bases each). The V gene's germline CDR1 is MNHEY and CDR2 SMNVEV (reference sequence). The CDR3 length is 10 residues. V dropped 8 bases and J dropped 12 bases, with 11 bases sitting between them. In DNA, the CDR3 is TGTGCCAGCGGGGGTATTGGGCAGTTCTTC. This sequence encodes CASGGIGQFF.

The chain uses TRBV18 and TRBJ1-4; no reliable D call. The CDR3 contains 13 residues. V was cut by 2 bases and J by 7 bases, with 8 bases left in between. Germline values: CDR1 KGHSH, CDR2 LQKENI. This CDR3 is CASSPMRVEKLFF. DNA of the CDR3: TGTGCCAGCTCACCAATGAGGGTTGAAAAACTGTTTTTT.

The sample holds a few counts of this clonotype. The chain is built from TRBV12-3 or TRBV12-4 and TRBJ2-7; TRBD1 aligns across 7 bases. The CDR3 totals 15 residues. The V gene end was trimmed by 2 bases and the J gene end by 2 bases; junction bases not matched to a gene: 6. The CDR3 region is CASSLSGTAPYEQYF. The CDR3 nucleotides are TGTGCCAGCAGTTTATCCGGGACAGCTCCCTACGAGCAGTACTTC.

This clonotype has at least ten counts. The CDR3 here is CASSNTVGGETQYF. CDR3 nucleotide sequence: TGTGCCAGCAGTAACACGGTAGGGGGAGAGACCCAGTACTTC. The chain combines TRBV27 with TRBJ2-5, with TRBD1 as a possible D gene (6 bases). Trimming cost V 5 bases and J 4 bases, with 14 bases left between them. CDR1 and CDR2 (germline): MNHEY, SMNVEV (reference sequence). This CDR3 has 14 amino acids.

This clonotype was picked up one time. The CDR3 here is CASSVVQHSIREQYF. The CDR3 nucleotides are TGTGCCAGCAGTGTAGTGCAGCACAGTATAAGGGAGCAGTACTTC. This chain links TRBV6-2 or TRBV6-3 with TRBJ2-7, with D hard to call. The CDR3 loop spans 15 amino acids. V lost 5 bases and J 7 bases, leaving 21 bases between the germline ends. Germline values: CDR1 MNHEY, CDR2 SVGEGT.

This clonotype was recorded a few times. The chain combines TRBV2 with TRBJ2-1; 8 positions agree with TRBD1. Germline loops: CDR1 SNHLY, CDR2 FYNNEI. There are 15 residues in the CDR3. V trimming: 4 bases; J trimming: 3 bases; junction bases outside the gene matches: 5. CDR3: CASSAWTGYYNEQFF. CDR3 DNA sequence: TGTGCCAGCAGTGCTTGGACAGGGTACTACAATGAGCAGTTCTTC.

The chain recombines TRBV12-3 or TRBV12-4 with TRBJ2-7, with 10 nucleotides matching TRBD2. V shed 5 bases and J 6 bases; nucleotides not matched to a gene: 10. The CDR3 has 15 amino acids. CDR3 protein: CASSNNKRGGLEQYF. CDR3 nucleotide sequence: TGTGCCAGCAGTAACAATAAGCGGGGGGGTCTCGAGCAGTACTTC.

The chain combines TRBV5-4 with TRBJ1-2, with D unresolved. The CDR3 has 14 residues. Trimming took 4 bases from V and 4 from J, leaving 14 bases between them. The germline V gene encodes CDR1 SGHNT and CDR2 YYREEE (reference sequence). CDR3: CASSPPQSSYGYTF. Here the CDR3 DNA reads TGTGCCAGCAGCCCCCCCCAGTCCTCCTATGGCTACACCTTC. Looking up the rest from reference TRBV5-4 and TRBJ1-2 gives the full variable domain: ETGVTQSPTHLIKTRGQQVTLRCSSQSGHNTVSWYQQALGQGPQFIFQYYREEENGRGNFPPRFSGLQFPNYSSELNVNALELDDSALYLCASSPPQSSYGYTFGSGTRLTVV.

Many counts were recorded for this clonotype. This chain links TRBV7-8 with TRBJ2-1, with D possibly TRBD1 on 6 matching bases. With 5 bases removed from V and 5 bases from J, the gap between germline ends came to 10 bases. The CDR3 extends over 13 amino acids. Per germline, CDR1 SGHVS and CDR2 FQNEAQ. This CDR3 reads CASSVGADNEQFF. The CDR3 DNA reads TGTGCCAGCAGCGTGGGGGCGGACAATGAGCAGTTCTTC.

This chain connects TRBV20-1 to TRBJ2-2, with 11 bases fitting TRBD1. Germline CDR1 DFQATT, CDR2 SNEGSKA (reference sequence). This CDR3 is 15 amino acids long. Germline trimming cut 3 bases from V and 6 bases from J; bases unmatched to any gene: 6. For the CDR3, the DNA is TGCAGTGCTAGCCGGGACAGGGGGGTCGCCGGGGAGCTGTTTTTT. Its translation is CSASRDRGVAGELFF.

This clonotype was detected ten times or more. This rearrangement joins TRBV25-1 to TRBJ2-2, with D unresolved. Trimming took off 3 bases at V and 1 base at J, with 9 bases between the two ends. The CDR3 is made up of 15 amino acids. CDR1 is MGHDK and CDR2 is SYGVNS in the germline V gene. CDR3 in amino acids: CASSEASWNTGELFF. Here the CDR3 DNA reads TGTGCCAGCAGTGAGGCTAGTTGGAACACCGGGGAGCTGTTTTTT.

The J gene is TRBJ2-1, the V gene TRBV9; a weak D match, TRBD2 (6 bases). Germline loops: CDR1 SGDLS, CDR2 YYNGEE. The length of the CDR3 is 15 residues. Between the trimmed V and J ends, which lost 2 bases and 8 bases, there was a span of 17 bases. CDR3: CASSVITSRLDEQFF. The CDR3 DNA is TGTGCCAGCAGCGTTATCACTAGCAGGTTGGATGAGCAGTTCTTC.

This clonotype showed up many times. V usage is TRBV2 and J usage is TRBJ1-2; D unclear. V lost 8 bases and J 4 bases, leaving 11 bases between the germline ends. The CDR3 loop spans 12 amino acids. CDR1 is SNHLY and CDR2 is FYNNEI in the germline V gene. The CDR3 sequence is CASDRRIYGYTF. The CDR3 nucleotides are TGTGCCAGCGACCGGCGCATCTATGGCTACACCTTC.

Ten or more counts support this clonotype. J is TRBJ1-3 and V is TRBV2, with D hard to call. From germline, CDR1 is SNHLY and CDR2 FYNNEI. V gave up 3 bases and J gave up 4 bases, with 7 bases separating them. The CDR3 spans 13 residues. For the CDR3, the DNA is TGTGCCAGCAGTGAGTTGCGGGGAAACACCATATATTTT. Residues: CASSELRGNTIYF. The full variable domain, its missing parts supplied by reference TRBV2 and TRBJ1-3, is EPEVTQTPSHQVTQMGQEVILRCVPISNHLYFYWYRQILGQKVEFLVSFYNNEISEKSEIFDDQFSVERPDGSNFTLKIRSTKLEDSAMYFCASSELRGNTIYFGEGSWLTVV.

This clonotype was detected only once. A read error is possible here, since a much larger clone lies one base away. The chain links TRBV27 to TRBJ2-5; tentatively, D is TRBD2 (5 bases). The CDR3 contains 13 residues. V was cut by 3 bases and J by 11 bases, with 16 bases left in between. The germline gives CDR1 MNHEY, CDR2 SMNVEV (reference sequence). The CDR3 spells CASSFSDWGEQYF. Here the CDR3 DNA reads TGTGCCAGCAGTTTTAGCGACTGGGGTGAGCAGTACTTC.

The rearrangement joins TRBV15 to TRBJ2-1; the D gene is possibly TRBD2 (5 bases). This CDR3 spans 17 amino acids. The V end lost 4 bases, the J end lost 0 bases, and 16 bases lay between the germline ends. Germline V gives CDR1 LNHNV, CDR2 YYDKDF (reference sequence). The chain's CDR3 is CATSNGPGLISYNEQFF. The CDR3, as DNA: TGTGCCACCAGCAACGGCCCGGGGTTAATCTCCTACAATGAGCAGTTCTTC.

This clonotype was counted ten times or more. This chain links TRBV18 with TRBJ2-7; 11 bases are a match to TRBD1. The CDR3 is 16 residues long. Trimming at V came to 2 bases and at J to 3 bases, leaving 6 bases not matched to a gene. Germline CDR1 is KGHSH and CDR2 is LQKENI. The CDR3, as DNA: TGTGCCAGCTCACCATTAGGACAGGGGGCCCTCTACGAGCAGTACTTC. Translating gives CASSPLGQGALYEQYF.

Ten or more counts support this clonotype. The rearrangement links TRBV7-9 to TRBJ2-5; D gene ambiguous. The CDR3 extends over 14 amino acids. Germline V gene sequence: CDR1 SEHNR, CDR2 FQNEAQ (reference sequence). Trimming took 2 bases from V and 4 from J, leaving 11 bases between them. The CDR3 region is CASSLNTGRETQYF. The CDR3 bases are TGTGCCAGCAGCTTAAATACCGGCAGAGAGACCCAGTACTTC.

This clonotype was counted at least ten times. This rearrangement joins TRBV4-1 to TRBJ2-1, with 7 bases that match TRBD1. J was trimmed by 13 bases and V by 1 base; bases with no gene match: 7. The CDR3 consists of 13 residues. Germline V gives CDR1 MGHRA, CDR2 YSYEKL. The CDR3 here is CASSQVGTVYQFF. In DNA form, the CDR3 reads TGCGCCAGCAGCCAAGTGGGGACAGTCTACCAGTTCTTC.

The J gene is TRBJ2-1, the V gene TRBV27, with TRBD2 matching over 10 bases. The CDR3 has 17 residues. Trimming cost V 5 bases and J 7 bases; bases outside gene matches: 14. Germline loops: CDR1 MNHEY, CDR2 SMNVEV (reference sequence). The DNA of the CDR3 is TGTGCCAGCAGTCGATATAGCGGGGGGTTACGGCTAAATGAGCAGTTCTTC. Translating it yields CASSRYSGGLRLNEQFF.

This clonotype was seen many times. The chain uses TRBV6-5 and TRBJ2-3, with TRBD2 matching over 10 bases. The CDR3 consists of 18 residues. The junction had 7 bases not matched to a gene; V was cut back by 0 bases and J by 1 base. Looked up from germline, CDR1 is MNHEY and CDR2 is SVGAGI. The CDR3 DNA sequence: TGTGCCAGCAGTTACTCGGGCCGCCTAGCGGGAGGCACAGATACGCAGTATTTT. Encoded protein: CASSYSGRLAGGTDTQYF.